The subject of this entry is one T cell receptor (beta chain). The data were obtained in a study of blood T cell repertoires in COVID-19. As processed by the authors: Amplification from reference gene primers served as the basis for estimated nucleated cell counts. Measured with immunoSEQ multiplex PCR; TCRdb has only the in-frame clones, and not every one. That table is the source of V, J and clone size, and D and trimming were worked out from the DNA. The sample yields 140,000 to 150,000 clones, almost 85% seen once. Study members were between about 18 and 100 years old and lived in some 26 US regions. V shed 0 bases, J shed 0 bases, and the junction held 9 bases outside the gene matches. Germline V lookup: CDR1 SGDLS, CDR2 YYNGEE. This CDR3 contains 20 residues.

The receptor's source is a woman between 45 and 65 years old with acute COVID-19. The sequenced sample consisted of PBMCs or T cells enriched from blood (not recorded which). This sequence joins TRBV9 and TRBJ2-1; TRBD2 aligns across 13 bases. The CDR3 DNA follows: TGTGCCAGCAGCGTAGTAGGGACTAGCGGGATCCGGGGCTCCTACAATGAGCAGTTCTTC. Protein: CASSVVGTSGIRGSYNEQFF.